These T cell receptor beta chains were read from a single sample in a study of shared clonotypes between healthy human individuals. Data came from immunoSEQ multiplex PCR; TCRdb stores just in-frame clones and leaves some out. The sample lists more than 400,000 clones; 90% to 96% were seen once. The sequencing sample was made of naive CD4+ T cells sorted from blood. Every receptor here comes from a woman aged 30 to 39 in good health. CDR3s include the opening cysteine and the closing phenylalanine or tryptophan. D genes are given only for firm matches. Rows may omit the clone size; those that give it use once, few, many or a size class.

v_gene,j_gene,abundance,len,d_gene,CDR3aa,CDR3nt
TRBV19,TRBJ1-5,-,15,TRBD1,CASSKRTGPNQPQHF,TGTGCCAGTAGTAAGAGGACAGGGCCCAATCAGCCCCAGCATTTT
TRBV10-3,TRBJ2-1,-,15,TRBD1,CAISRQGSPYNEQFF,TGTGCCATCAGTAGACAGGGGTCACCCTACAATGAGCAGTTCTTC
TRBV4-2,TRBJ2-7,few,15,-,CASSRDPKGSYEQYF,TGTGCCAGCAGCCGAGACCCTAAGGGCTCCTACGAGCAGTACTTC
TRBV28,TRBJ2-6,-,16,-,CASREGPGSGANVLTF,TGTGCCAGCAGGGAGGGCCCAGGCTCTGGGGCCAACGTCCTGACTTTC
TRBV27,TRBJ1-5,-,13,-,CASSRYREQPQHF,TGTGCCAGCAGCAGATACAGGGAACAGCCCCAGCATTTT
TRBV2,TRBJ1-5,-,14,TRBD1,CASSGQGGNQPQHF,TGTGCCAGCAGTGGACAGGGTGGCAATCAGCCCCAGCATTTT
TRBV2,TRBJ1-5,-,15,-,CASSAHTLSNQPQHF,TGTGCCAGCAGTGCACACACCCTAAGCAATCAGCCCCAGCATTTT
TRBV15,TRBJ2-1,once,17,TRBD2,CATSRGGSGRSYNEQFF,TGTGCCACCAGCCGCGGGGGGAGCGGGAGATCGTACAATGAGCAGTTCTTC
TRBV4-1,TRBJ2-3,-,18,TRBD2,CASSLLLQREGSVWTQYF,TGCGCCAGCAGCCTCCTTCTCCAGCGGGAGGGTTCGGTTTGGACGCAGTATTTT
TRBV5-6,TRBJ2-7,once,15,TRBD1,CASSSSRQGSYEQYF,TGTGCCAGCAGCTCCTCGCGACAGGGGTCCTACGAGCAGTACTTC
TRBV27,TRBJ1-5,-,14,-,CASSLAGSSQPQHF,TGTGCCAGCAGTTTAGCAGGGTCCTCTCAGCCCCAGCATTTT
TRBV28,TRBJ2-2,-,15,-,CASSPEGGYTGELFF,TGTGCCAGCAGTCCGGAGGGGGGATATACCGGGGAGCTGTTTTTT
TRBV9,TRBJ2-7,-,18,TRBD1,CASSVGFNDRGVSYEQYF,TGTGCCAGCAGCGTGGGTTTCAATGACAGGGGGGTGTCCTACGAGCAGTACTTC
TRBV21-1,TRBJ2-4,-,13,-,CASSSPGKNIQYF,TGTGCCAGCAGCTCTCCGGGAAAAAACATTCAGTACTTC
TRBV9,TRBJ1-1,-,15,TRBD1,CASSVAGQGYTEAFF,TGTGCCAGCAGCGTAGCCGGACAGGGGTACACTGAAGCTTTCTTT
TRBV5-4,TRBJ2-3,-,17,TRBD2,CASSPGLAETSTDTQYF,TGTGCCAGCAGCCCGGGACTAGCGGAAACTAGCACAGATACGCAGTATTTT
TRBV5-1,TRBJ2-7,-,17,TRBD2,CASQFRGGTSGSYEQYF,TGCGCCAGCCAGTTCCGGGGTGGGACTAGCGGGAGTTACGAGCAGTACTTC
TRBV28,TRBJ1-5,-,16,TRBD1,CASRTIGGGMRQPQHF,TGTGCCAGCAGGACTATAGGGGGCGGGATGAGGCAGCCCCAGCATTTT
TRBV5-1,TRBJ1-3,-,14,-,CASSSSTDPVTIYF,TGCGCCAGCAGCTCCTCGACAGACCCAGTCACCATATATTTT
TRBV28,TRBJ2-2,-,15,TRBD2,CASSLAGVIHGELFF,TGTGCCAGCAGCCTAGCGGGAGTAATTCACGGGGAGCTGTTTTTT
TRBV27,TRBJ2-7,once,16,TRBD2,CASSSQHTSVSYEQYF,TGTGCCAGCAGTTCACAGCATACTAGCGTCTCCTACGAGCAGTACTTC
TRBV7-2,TRBJ1-5,-,14,TRBD1,CASSLYPGGQPQHF,TGTGCCAGCAGCTTATATCCAGGGGGCCAGCCCCAGCATTTT
TRBV11-3,TRBJ2-7,-,15,-,CASSLPAGTPYEQYF,TGTGCCAGCAGCTTACCAGCGGGTACTCCCTACGAGCAGTACTTC
TRBV19,TRBJ1-1,-,14,TRBD1,CASRDRGPSTEAFF,TGTGCCAGTAGGGACAGGGGCCCGAGCACTGAAGCTTTCTTT
TRBV18,TRBJ2-3,-,20,-,CASSPLKNVRGKTSTDTQYF,TGTGCCAGCTCACCACTGAAAAATGTGCGAGGGAAAACTAGCACAGATACGCAGTATTTT
TRBV6-5,TRBJ2-5,-,14,TRBD1,CASRITGGRETQYF,TGTGCCAGCAGGATAACAGGGGGCCGGGAGACCCAGTACTTC
TRBV11-2,TRBJ1-1,once,15,-,CASSLDRGLNTEAFF,TGTGCCAGCAGCTTAGATCGGGGCTTGAACACTGAAGCTTTCTTT
TRBV10-3,TRBJ1-1,-,13,-,CAISEHEGTEAFF,TGTGCCATCAGTGAACACGAAGGGACTGAAGCTTTCTTT
TRBV15,TRBJ2-1,once,13,-,CATSRDLSGEQFF,TGTGCCACCAGCAGAGATTTGAGCGGTGAGCAGTTCTTC
TRBV28,TRBJ2-7,-,15,TRBD2,CASRSSGRDFYEQYF,TGTGCCAGCAGATCGAGCGGGAGGGATTTCTACGAGCAGTACTTC
TRBV21-1,TRBJ2-7,once,16,-,CASSTHRGIESYEQYF,TGTGCCAGCAGCACTCACAGGGGAATAGAGTCCTACGAGCAGTACTTC
TRBV7-9,TRBJ2-7,-,14,TRBD1,CASSTRQGSYEQYF,TGTGCCAGCAGCACTCGACAGGGGTCCTACGAGCAGTACTTC
TRBV28,TRBJ2-7,-,14,-,CASSFQGDAYEQYF,TGTGCCAGCAGTTTTCAAGGGGATGCCTACGAGCAGTACTTC
TRBV11-2,TRBJ2-7,few,12,-,CASSQGHYEQYF,TGTGCCAGCAGCCAAGGGCACTACGAGCAGTACTTC
TRBV10-1,TRBJ2-1,-,14,TRBD2,CAPRGSGYHNEQFF,TGCGCCCCCAGAGGTAGCGGGTACCACAATGAGCAGTTCTTC
TRBV7-2,TRBJ2-7,-,15,TRBD2,CASSLVLAGAYEQYF,TGTGCCAGCAGCTTAGTCCTAGCGGGGGCCTACGAGCAGTACTTC
TRBV5-4,TRBJ2-5,few,13,-,CASSTGYRETQYF,TGTGCCAGCAGTACAGGGTATCGAGAGACCCAGTACTTC
TRBV15,TRBJ1-5,-,14,-,CATSSGGGYQPQRF,TGTGCCACCAGCAGTGGCGGCGGGTATCAGCCCCAGCGTTTT
TRBV28,TRBJ2-7,once,15,-,CASSLVSGFGREQYF,TGTGCCAGCAGTTTAGTCTCGGGGTTCGGGCGTGAGCAGTACTTC
TRBV7-9,TRBJ2-7,-,14,TRBD2,CASSPGLGAYEQYF,TGTGCCAGCAGCCCGGGACTAGGTGCCTACGAGCAGTACTTC
TRBV28,TRBJ1-4,-,12,-,CASSLLNEKLFF,TGTGCCAGCAGTTTACTTAATGAAAAACTGTTTTTT
TRBV27,TRBJ1-2,-,15,-,CASSLYQGHRYGYTF,TGTGCCAGCAGTTTATATCAGGGACATCGATATGGCTACACCTTC
TRBV21-1,TRBJ2-2,-,18,-,CASSSQNSRLSNTGELFF,TGTGCCAGCAGCTCCCAGAATAGCCGGTTATCGAACACCGGGGAGCTGTTTTTT
TRBV4-1,TRBJ1-5,-,15,TRBD1,CVSSQEKGADQPQHF,TGCGTCAGCAGCCAAGAAAAGGGGGCTGATCAGCCCCAGCATTTT
TRBV18,TRBJ1-2,-,15,TRBD1,CASSPGQGLYYGYTF,TGTGCCAGCTCACCGGGACAGGGGTTATACTATGGCTACACCTTC
TRBV5-8,TRBJ2-1,-,17,TRBD2,CASSLFIAGRSYNEQFF,TGTGCCAGCAGCTTGTTTATAGCGGGCCGCTCCTACAATGAGCAGTTCTTC
TRBV11-2,TRBJ2-1,-,17,TRBD2,CASSLDRASGSHNEQFF,TGTGCCAGCAGCTTAGATCGAGCTAGCGGGAGTCACAATGAGCAGTTCTTC
TRBV10-2,TRBJ1-1,-,14,-,CASSESIGGQGAFF,TGCGCCAGCAGTGAGTCGATCGGCGGGCAGGGAGCTTTCTTT
TRBV27,TRBJ2-1,-,15,-,CASSERGRTYNEQFF,TGTGCCAGCAGTGAAAGGGGCCGGACCTACAATGAGCAGTTCTTC
TRBV7-8,TRBJ1-5,-,16,-,CASSLISANQNQPQHF,TGTGCCAGCAGCTTAATTTCTGCAAACCAAAATCAGCCCCAGCATTTT
TRBV9,TRBJ1-1,once,15,TRBD1,CASSSRTGENTEAFF,TGTGCCAGCAGCTCCCGGACAGGGGAGAACACTGAAGCTTTCTTT
TRBV18,TRBJ2-1,-,21,TRBD2,CASSPLIRTSGRRNSYNEQFF,TGTGCCAGCTCACCATTAATTAGGACTAGCGGGAGGAGGAATTCCTACAATGAGCAGTTCTTC
TRBV15,TRBJ1-1,-,12,-,CATSLRGVEAFF,TGTGCCACCAGCCTAAGGGGGGTTGAAGCTTTCTTT